The 7 T cell receptor beta chains presented below share a single source sample, sequenced in a study of shared clonotypes between healthy human individuals. Sequencing used immunoSEQ multiplex PCR; TCRdb keeps in-frame clones, though not all of them. The top ten clones hold approximately 0.4% of a sample with approximately 2,300,000 clones, 85% to 95% of them seen once. The sample comprised naive CD4+ T cells from PBMCs. The subset here: CD45RA+ positively selected. Receptors were obtained from a young man in good health. Some clones in this sample may be carry-over from other donors' samples.

Of note for this clone: This CDR3 is also generated by other DNA sequences in the sample. The chain recombines TRBV5-6 with TRBJ1-3, with D unclear. The CDR3 extends over 13 amino acids. V was pared by 4 bases and J by 0 bases, with 5 bases between. In germline, CDR1 is SGHDT, CDR2 YYEEEE. CDR3 nucleotide sequence: TGTGCCAGCAGCCGGGACTCTGGAAACACCATATATTTT. Translating gives CASSRDSGNTIYF.

The rearrangement links TRBV5-1 to TRBJ2-3; the match to TRBD2 covers 8 bases. Germline CDR1 and CDR2: SGHRS and YFSETQ. This CDR3 is 19 amino acids long. Unmatched junction bases numbered 14, after V lost 0 bases and J lost 2 bases. The CDR3 DNA reads TGCGCCAGCAGCTTGGAAATTGGCGGGAGGTTGATGGCCACAGATACGCAGTATTTT. As protein: CASSLEIGGRLMATDTQYF. Using reference TRBV5-1 and TRBJ2-3 for the parts outside the CDR3, the full variable domain is KAGVTQTPRYLIKTRGQQVTLSCSPISGHRSVSWYQQTPGQGLQFLFEYFSETQRNKGNFPGRFSGRQFSNSRSEMNVSTLELGDSALYLCASSLEIGGRLMATDTQYFGPGTRLTVL.

The gene calls are TRBV5-1 and TRBJ2-2; 9 nucleotides agree with TRBD2. Trimming removed 3 bases from V and 5 bases from J; junction bases left unmatched: 5. Germline V gene sequence: CDR1 SGHRS, CDR2 YFSETQ. This CDR3 region has 15 residues. CDR3 bases: TGCGCCAGCAGCTACATAGCGGGAGTGACCGGGGAGCTGTTTTTT. This codes for CASSYIAGVTGELFF.

This sequence joins TRBV10-3 and TRBJ2-4; D might be TRBD2 (7 bases). The ends were cut back, 0 bases at V and 2 bases at J, with 11 bases in the middle. The CDR3 totals 16 residues. Germline V gene sequence: CDR1 ENHRY, CDR2 SYGVKD. The CDR3 DNA follows: TGTGCCATCAGTGAGTCGGGGGGGCGACCCAAAAACATTCAGTACTTC. As protein: CAISESGGRPKNIQYF.

The chain joins TRBV5-1 to TRBJ2-2, with D perhaps assigned TRBD1 or TRBD2 (5 bases each). Germline assignment: CDR1 SGHRS and CDR2 YFSETQ. V shed 10 bases and J shed 5 bases, with 15 bases lying between them. There are 13 residues in the CDR3. This CDR3 is CASQLGETGELFF. The CDR3 coding sequence is TGCGCCTCGCAATTGGGGGAAACCGGGGAGCTGTTTTTT.

The V and J genes are TRBV5-1 and TRBJ2-2, with TRBD2 as a possible D gene (6 bases). The CDR3 extends over 15 amino acids. The V end was cut by 4 bases, the J end by 3 bases, with 13 bases between. Germline V gives CDR1 SGHRS, CDR2 YFSETQ. In DNA form, the CDR3 reads TGCGCCAGCAGCCCTGTCGGGAGCGACACCGGGGAGCTGTTTTTT. It codes for CASSPVGSDTGELFF. Supplemented by reference TRBV5-1 and TRBJ2-2, the full variable domain reads KAGVTQTPRYLIKTRGQQVTLSCSPISGHRSVSWYQQTPGQGLQFLFEYFSETQRNKGNFPGRFSGRQFSNSRSEMNVSTLELGDSALYLCASSPVGSDTGELFFGEGSRLTVL.

The rearrangement links TRBV6-4 to TRBJ2-7, with 8 bases lining up with TRBD1. The V and J ends lost 6 bases and 3 bases, in that order; junction bases with no gene match: 4. The V gene's germline CDR1 is MRHNA and CDR2 SNTAGT. This CDR3 has 13 residues. The DNA for the CDR3 is TGTGCCAGCAGGGGGACAGGACTCTACGAGCAGTACTTC. It yields the protein CASRGTGLYEQYF.